The present entry profiles one T cell receptor (beta chain) with its context. Antigen unknown. The data stem from a study of cytomegalovirus exposure and HLA in healthy donors. At the level of the study: Roughly 179 million T cells yielded approximately 100 million unique TCR beta sequences, as an earlier analysis found. Whole-study findings and limits: Some highly shared sequence variants likely arose as a pipeline artifact. With high specificity and sensitivity, the classifier reportedly diagnosed cytomegalovirus status.

The germline CDR1 and CDR2 sequences are MGHRA and YSYEKL. Trimming cost V 2 bases and J 3 bases, with 11 bases left between them. The CDR3 contains 15 residues. PCR involved 60 Vbeta and 13 Jbeta primers. The protocol was immunoSEQ multiplex PCR, while the TCRdb copy is restricted to in-frame clones and leaves out a portion. The sample includes around 75,000 clones, about 80% seen only once; the top ten take about 3.5%. The chain combines TRBV4-1 with TRBJ1-5, with a tentative D call TRBD1 (5 bases). The TCR originated in a man aged 35 to 55 in good health and CMV-seronegative. Sample: PBMCs. CDR3 sequence (DNA): TGCGCCAGCAGCCAAACTGACAGCCTCAATCAGCCCCAGCATTTT. This translates into CASSQTDSLNQPQHF.